The text below deals with one T cell receptor beta chain. Its antigen is unknown. Isolated RNA was reverse transcribed in full, so expressed TCRB transcripts were sequenced. Sequencing was performed with immunoSEQ multiplex PCR; in TCRdb, only in-frame clones are kept and a portion is missing. The data contain about 710,000 clones, around 15% of them singletons. The sample comes from a study of beta chain features in type 1 diabetes. Study results and limitations: Patients with Type 1 diabetes showed moderately but significantly shorter TCRB CDR3s in all four CD4+ subsets. Fewer insertions but more deletions were seen at VDJ junctions in type 1 diabetes patients. Resolution of whether HLA type affects TCRB rearrangement was not achieved here. The naive, central memory and Treg TCRB repertoires showed an apparent similarity that was greater among patients than among healthy donors.

Trimming removed 0 bases from V and 3 bases from J, with 5 bases in between. The CDR3 sequence is 14 residues long. Germline V gene data show CDR1 as SGHTA and CDR2 as FQGNSA. This receptor was identified in a man aged 18 to 29 with type 1 diabetes. The sample comprised naive CD4+ T cells from blood. The chain links TRBV7-2 to TRBJ2-2; D gene ambiguous. The CDR3 DNA reads TGTGCCAGCAGCTTAGCAGGGTACACCGGGGAGCTGTTTTTT. Translated, it gives CASSLAGYTGELFF.